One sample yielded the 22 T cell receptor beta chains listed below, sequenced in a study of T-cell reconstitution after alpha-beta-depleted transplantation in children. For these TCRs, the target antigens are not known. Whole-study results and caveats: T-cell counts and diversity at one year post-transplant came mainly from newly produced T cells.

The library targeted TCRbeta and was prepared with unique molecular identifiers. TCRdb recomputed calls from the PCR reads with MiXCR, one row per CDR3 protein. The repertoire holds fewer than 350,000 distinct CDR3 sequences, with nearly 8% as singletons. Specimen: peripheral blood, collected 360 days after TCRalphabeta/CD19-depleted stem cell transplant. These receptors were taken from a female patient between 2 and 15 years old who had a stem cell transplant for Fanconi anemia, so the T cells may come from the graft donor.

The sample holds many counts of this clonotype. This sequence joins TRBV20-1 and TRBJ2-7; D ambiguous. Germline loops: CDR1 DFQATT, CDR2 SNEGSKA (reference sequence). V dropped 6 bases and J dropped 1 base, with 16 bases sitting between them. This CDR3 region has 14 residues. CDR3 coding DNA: TGCAGTGCCCCTGGCCCAAGTAATTCCTACGAGCAGTACTTC. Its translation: CSAPGPSNSYEQYF.

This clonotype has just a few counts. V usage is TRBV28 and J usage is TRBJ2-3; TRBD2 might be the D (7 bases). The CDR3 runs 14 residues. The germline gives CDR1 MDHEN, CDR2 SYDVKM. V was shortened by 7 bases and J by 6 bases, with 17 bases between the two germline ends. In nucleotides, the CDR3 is TGTGCCAGCAACCCTCGGGGGGCGGAGGATACGCAGTATTTT. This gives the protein CASNPRGAEDTQYF.

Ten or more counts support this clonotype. DNA of the CDR3: TGTGCCAGCAGCTTAAGGGGTGGCAATGAGCAGTTCTTC. Amino acid sequence: CASSLRGGNEQFF. This chain connects TRBV7-2 to TRBJ2-1; maybe TRBD1 (5 bases). Trimming took 2 bases from V and 6 from J, leaving 8 bases between them. The CDR3 consists of 13 residues. Looked up from germline, CDR1 is SGHTA and CDR2 is FQGNSA.

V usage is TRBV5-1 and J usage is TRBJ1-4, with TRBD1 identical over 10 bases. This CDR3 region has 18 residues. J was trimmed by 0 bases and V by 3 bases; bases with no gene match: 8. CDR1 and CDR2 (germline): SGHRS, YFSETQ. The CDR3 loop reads CASSWGTGAFSTNEKLFF. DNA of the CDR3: TGCGCCAGCAGCTGGGGGACAGGGGCCTTCTCAACTAATGAAAAACTGTTTTTT. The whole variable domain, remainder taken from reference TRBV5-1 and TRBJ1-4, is KAGVTQTPRYLIKTRGQQVTLSCSPISGHRSVSWYQQTPGQGLQFLFEYFSETQRNKGNFPGRFSGRQFSNSRSEMNVSTLELGDSALYLCASSWGTGAFSTNEKLFFGSGTQLSVL.

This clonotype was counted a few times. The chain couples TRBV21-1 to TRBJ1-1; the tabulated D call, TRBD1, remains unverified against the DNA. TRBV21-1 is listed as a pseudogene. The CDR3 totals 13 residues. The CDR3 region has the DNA TGTGCCAGCAGCCAGGGTAGGGACACTGAAGCTTTCTTT. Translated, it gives CASSQGRDTEAFF.

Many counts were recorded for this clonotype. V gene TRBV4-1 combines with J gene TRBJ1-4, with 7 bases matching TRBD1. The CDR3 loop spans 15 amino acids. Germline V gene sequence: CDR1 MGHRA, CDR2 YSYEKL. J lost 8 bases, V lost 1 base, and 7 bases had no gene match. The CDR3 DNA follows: TGCGCCAGCAGCCAAGGACAGGGTACAGGGGAAAAACTGTTTTTT. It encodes CASSQGQGTGEKLFF.

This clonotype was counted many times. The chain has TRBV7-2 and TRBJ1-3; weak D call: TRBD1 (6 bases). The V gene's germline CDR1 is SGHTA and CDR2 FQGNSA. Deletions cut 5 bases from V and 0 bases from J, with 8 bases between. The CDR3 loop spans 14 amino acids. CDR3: CASSDRNSGNTIYF. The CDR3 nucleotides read TGTGCCAGCAGCGACAGGAACTCTGGAAACACCATATATTTT.

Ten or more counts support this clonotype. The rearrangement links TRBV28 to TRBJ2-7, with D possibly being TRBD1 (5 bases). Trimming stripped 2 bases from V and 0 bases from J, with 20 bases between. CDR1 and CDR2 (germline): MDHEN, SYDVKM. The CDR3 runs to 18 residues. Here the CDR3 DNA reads TGTGCCAGCAGTTTAAGGTCAGGGAAAATGGGTTACTCCTACGAGCAGTACTTC. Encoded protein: CASSLRSGKMGYSYEQYF.

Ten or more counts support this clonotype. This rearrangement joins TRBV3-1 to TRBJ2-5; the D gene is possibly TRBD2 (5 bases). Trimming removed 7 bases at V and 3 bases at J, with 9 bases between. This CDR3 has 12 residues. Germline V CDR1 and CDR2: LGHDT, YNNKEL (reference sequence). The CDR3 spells CASKAGEETQYF. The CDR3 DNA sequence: TGTGCCAGCAAGGCCGGGGAAGAGACCCAGTACTTC.

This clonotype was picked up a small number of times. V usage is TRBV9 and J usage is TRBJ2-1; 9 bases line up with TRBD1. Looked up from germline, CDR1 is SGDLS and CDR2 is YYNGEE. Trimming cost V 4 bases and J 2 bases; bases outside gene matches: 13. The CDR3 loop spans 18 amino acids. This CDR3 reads CASSSNRDRARAYNEQFF. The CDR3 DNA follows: TGTGCCAGCAGCTCGAACCGGGACAGGGCTAGGGCCTACAATGAGCAGTTCTTC.

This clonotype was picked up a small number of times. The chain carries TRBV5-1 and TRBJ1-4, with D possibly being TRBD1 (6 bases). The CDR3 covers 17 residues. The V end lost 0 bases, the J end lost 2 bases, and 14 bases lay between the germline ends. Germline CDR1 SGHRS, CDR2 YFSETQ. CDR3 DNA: TGCGCCAGCAGCTTGGCTCAGGGGCCTGCGACTAATGAAAAACTGTTTTTT. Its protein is CASSLAQGPATNEKLFF.

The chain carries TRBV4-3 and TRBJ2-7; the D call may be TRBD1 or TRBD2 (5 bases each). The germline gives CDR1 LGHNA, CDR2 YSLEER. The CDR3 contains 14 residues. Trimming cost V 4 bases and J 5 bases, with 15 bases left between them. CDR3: CASSRNEGSDEQYF. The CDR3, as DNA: TGCGCCAGCAGCCGTAACGAGGGGTCAGACGAGCAGTACTTC.

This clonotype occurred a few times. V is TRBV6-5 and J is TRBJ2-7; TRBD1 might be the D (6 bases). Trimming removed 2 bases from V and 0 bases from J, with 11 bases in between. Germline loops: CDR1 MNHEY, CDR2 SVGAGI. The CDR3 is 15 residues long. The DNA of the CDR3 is TGTGCCAGCAGTTACGCAAGGGACATCTCCTACGAGCAGTACTTC. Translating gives CASSYARDISYEQYF.

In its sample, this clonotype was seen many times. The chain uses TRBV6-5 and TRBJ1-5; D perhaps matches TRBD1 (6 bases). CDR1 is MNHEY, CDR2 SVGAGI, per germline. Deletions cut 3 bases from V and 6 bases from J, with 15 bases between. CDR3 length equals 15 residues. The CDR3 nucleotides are TGTGCCAGCAGTTATAAGTCAGGGGTCATTCAGCCCCAGCATTTT. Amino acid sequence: CASSYKSGVIQPQHF.

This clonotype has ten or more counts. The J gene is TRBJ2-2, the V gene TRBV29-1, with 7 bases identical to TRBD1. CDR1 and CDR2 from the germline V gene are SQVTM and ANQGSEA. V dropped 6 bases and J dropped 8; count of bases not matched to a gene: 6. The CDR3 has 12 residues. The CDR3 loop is CSVRQGMGELFF. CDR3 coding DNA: TGCAGCGTACGACAGGGTATGGGGGAGCTGTTTTTT.

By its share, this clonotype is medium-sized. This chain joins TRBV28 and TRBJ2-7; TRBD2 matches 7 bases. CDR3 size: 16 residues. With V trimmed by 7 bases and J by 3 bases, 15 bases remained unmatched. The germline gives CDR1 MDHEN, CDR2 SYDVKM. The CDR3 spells CASKTGSGLKLYEQYF. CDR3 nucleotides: TGTGCCAGCAAGACGGGATCGGGACTAAAACTCTACGAGCAGTACTTC.

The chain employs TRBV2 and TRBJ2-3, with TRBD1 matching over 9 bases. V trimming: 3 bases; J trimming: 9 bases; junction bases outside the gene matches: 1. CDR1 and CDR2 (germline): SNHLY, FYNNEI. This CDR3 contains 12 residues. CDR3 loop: CASSDGQGTQYF. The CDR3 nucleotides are TGTGCCAGCAGTGATGGACAGGGGACGCAGTATTTT.

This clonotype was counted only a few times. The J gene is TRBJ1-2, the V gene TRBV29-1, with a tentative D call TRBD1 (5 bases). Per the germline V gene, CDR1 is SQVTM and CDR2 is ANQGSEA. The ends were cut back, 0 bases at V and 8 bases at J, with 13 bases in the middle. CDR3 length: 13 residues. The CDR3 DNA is TGCAGCGTTGAAGATGGGACCGCGGGGGGCTACACCTTC. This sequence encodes CSVEDGTAGGYTF.

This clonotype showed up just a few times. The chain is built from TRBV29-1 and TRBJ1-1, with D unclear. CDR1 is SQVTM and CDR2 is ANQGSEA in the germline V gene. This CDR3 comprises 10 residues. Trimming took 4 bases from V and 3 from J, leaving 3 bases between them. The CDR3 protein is CSVGYTEAFF. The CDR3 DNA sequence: TGCAGCGTTGGATACACTGAAGCTTTCTTT.

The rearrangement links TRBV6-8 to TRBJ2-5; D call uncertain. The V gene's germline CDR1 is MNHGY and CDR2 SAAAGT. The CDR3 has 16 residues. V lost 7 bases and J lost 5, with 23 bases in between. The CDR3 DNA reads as TGTGCCAGCATCCGTATTGACCCGACCGAGTTCGAGACCCAGTACTTC. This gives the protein CASIRIDPTEFETQYF.

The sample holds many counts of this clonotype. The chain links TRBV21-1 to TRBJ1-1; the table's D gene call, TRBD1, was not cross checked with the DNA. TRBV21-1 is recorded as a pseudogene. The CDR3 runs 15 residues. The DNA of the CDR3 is TGTGCCAGCAGCAAAATCCCCCAAGTGAACACTGAAGCTTTCTTT. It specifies CASSKIPQVNTEAFF.

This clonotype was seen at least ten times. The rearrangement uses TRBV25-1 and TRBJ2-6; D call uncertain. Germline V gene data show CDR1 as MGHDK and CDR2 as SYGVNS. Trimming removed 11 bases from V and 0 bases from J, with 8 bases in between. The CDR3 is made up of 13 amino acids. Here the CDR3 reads CAAQVSGANVLTF. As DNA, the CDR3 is TGTGCCGCTCAAGTCTCTGGGGCCAACGTCCTGACTTTC.